This TCR beta chain was obtained from a study of T-cell reconstitution after alpha-beta-depleted transplantation in children. Germline CDR1 SEHNR, CDR2 FQNEAQ (reference sequence). There are 14 residues in the CDR3. V shed 5 bases and J shed 6 bases, with 13 bases lying between them. The library targeted TCRbeta and was prepared with unique molecular identifiers. One entry per CDR3 protein, called by TCRdb with MiXCR from the PCR reads. The sample yields roughly 350,000 distinct CDR3 sequences, about 9.3% seen once. The starting material was PBMCs from the stem cell graft donor, obtained from the stem cell graft. This receptor was obtained from a human donor who donated a stem cell graft to a child with acute lymphoblastic leukemia. V and J are TRBV7-9 and TRBJ2-2; no clear D. CDR3 in DNA: TGTGCCAGCAGCCTGGAGAGGATTCCCGGGGAGCTGTTTTTT. Translating it yields CASSLERIPGELFF. The full variable domain, completed using reference TRBV7-9 and TRBJ2-2, is DTGVSQNPRHKITKRGQNVTFRCDPISEHNRLYWYRQTLGQGPEFLTYFQNEAQLEKSRLLSDRFSAERPKGSFSTLEIQRTEQGDSAMYLCASSLERIPGELFFGEGSRLTVL.